This T cell receptor beta chain was documented in a study of blood T cell repertoires in COVID-19 (dated by TCRdb to the early 2020s). Broadly, across the study: Samples from collaborators originated in the United States, Italy and Spain and spanned both the acute and convalescent phases of COVID-19. The material from the prospective study consisted of cDNA or gDNA derived from T cells, B-cell-depleted T cells, or PBMCs. Subjects who had been exposed to COVID-19, were actively infected with it, or had recovered from it provided the deeply sampled blood TCRbeta repertoires that made up the dataset. The repertoires were released in a freely available public database meant as a resource for research on the immune response to SARS-CoV-2. Samples came from the ongoing ImmuneRACE study (first 160 participants) plus 1,254 subjects from 6 global collaborators. Nearly every sample came with metadata listing a de-identified subject ID, COVID-19 status, age in years and sex. HLA class I and class II types, where available, came from metadata supplied by the sample provider rather than from assay-based typing. Overall study results and their limits: The amount of clinical and demographic metadata varied by source and participant and was provided uncurated.

TCRbeta CDR3 regions were amplified from genomic DNA using the immunoSEQ Assay, a bias-controlled multiplex PCR. In the authors' own workflow: The number of nucleated cells in each sample was estimated by amplification of reference gene primers within the assay. To quantify the absolute abundance of each unique TCRbeta CDR3 rearrangement, sequence reads were collapsed and filtered. For each sample, productive Simpson clonality was calculated as the square root of Simpson's diversity index over productive rearrangements. TCRdb re-hosts the immuneACCESS table, in-frame sequences only. Its copies lack some clones; in the studies checked, an unresolved V gene accounts for under half of them, and the cause for the rest is not known. V and J calls and clone size are copied from that table; D and trimming were computed from the DNA. This sample has around 250,000 clones in its table, and approximately 85% of those were observed once. 4.5% to 6% of the sample is in the top ten clones.

To note about this clone: Its antigen is still unknown. There are no base qualities to consult, and no much larger clone falls within one base.

Whole blood was collected in K2EDTA tubes by collaborating institutions according to the institutions' own protocols. For TCRbeta analysis, collaborators shipped samples in one of three forms: frozen whole blood, isolated PBMCs, or DNA extracted from either of those sample types. Sequenced input: peripheral blood. This receptor was identified in a man aged 50 or older with active or convalescent COVID-19.

The CDR3 protein: CASSLYSTNSPLHF. The DNA is as follows: TGTGCCAGCAGTTTATACAGTACCAATTCACCCCTCCACTTT. The chain uses TRBV28 and TRBJ1-6, with the identity of the D gene unclear. Deletion took 1 base off V and 7 bases off J, with a span of 8 bases between the germline ends. Via the germline V gene, CDR1 is MDHEN and CDR2 SYDVKM. The CDR3 holds 14 amino acids from the cysteine to the phenylalanine. The only DNA kept is the CDR3, 42 bases in frame from the first base.